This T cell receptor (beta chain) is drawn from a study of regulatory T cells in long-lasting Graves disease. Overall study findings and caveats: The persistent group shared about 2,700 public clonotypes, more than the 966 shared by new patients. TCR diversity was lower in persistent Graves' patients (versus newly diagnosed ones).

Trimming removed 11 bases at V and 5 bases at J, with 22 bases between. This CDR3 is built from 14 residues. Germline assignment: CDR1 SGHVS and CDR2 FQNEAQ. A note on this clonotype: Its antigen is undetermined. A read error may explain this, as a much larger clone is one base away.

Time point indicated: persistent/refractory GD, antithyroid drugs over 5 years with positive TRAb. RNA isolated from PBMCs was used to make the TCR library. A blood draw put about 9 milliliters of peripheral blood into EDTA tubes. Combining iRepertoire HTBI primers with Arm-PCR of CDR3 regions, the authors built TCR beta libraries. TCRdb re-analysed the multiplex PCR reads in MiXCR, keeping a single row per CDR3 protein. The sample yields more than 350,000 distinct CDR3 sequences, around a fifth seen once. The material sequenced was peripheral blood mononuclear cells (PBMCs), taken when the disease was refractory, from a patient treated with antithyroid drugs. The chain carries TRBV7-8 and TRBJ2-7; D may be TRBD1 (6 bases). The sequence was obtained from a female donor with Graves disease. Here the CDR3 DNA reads TGTGCCTGCCAACCAACAGGGTTAGGGGACGAGCAGTACTTC. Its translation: CACQPTGLGDEQYF.